The 29 T cell receptor beta chains listed next were all sequenced from one sample in a study of blood T cell repertoires in COVID-19. TCRdb keeps only in-frame clones here, not all; method: immunoSEQ multiplex PCR. The data show approximately 250,000 clones, with roughly 90% seen just once and approximately 1% held by the top ten. Sequencing was performed on PBMCs or T cells enriched from blood (not recorded which). The receptors derive from a woman in her twenties or thirties who had recovered from COVID-19.

This rearrangement joins TRBV30 to TRBJ1-1, with D possibly being TRBD1 (6 bases). V was clipped by 2 bases and J by 5 bases, with 15 bases between them. The germline V gene encodes CDR1 GTSNPN and CDR2 SVGIG (reference sequence). This CDR3 region has 14 residues. The CDR3 loop reads CAWSFRGRGTEAFF. In DNA form, the CDR3 reads TGTGCCTGGAGTTTCAGGGGAAGGGGGACTGAAGCTTTCTTT.

The genes are TRBV28 and TRBJ1-5; TRBD1 might be the D (6 bases). Trimming left V 6 bases short and J 0 bases short, with 24 bases between. CDR1 and CDR2 from the germline V gene are MDHEN and SYDVKM. The CDR3 extends over 19 amino acids. As DNA, the CDR3 is TGTGCCAGCAGCCCGGCCCCGGGGGGGCCGGAGGTTAGCAATCAGCCCCAGCATTTT. It is translated as CASSPAPGGPEVSNQPQHF.

This chain joins TRBV5-1 and TRBJ1-1; 7 positions agree with TRBD1. V lost 0 bases, J lost 0 bases, and 2 bases stayed unmatched. CDR1 is SGHRS and CDR2 is YFSETQ in the germline V gene. The CDR3 is 15 residues long. CDR3 sequence: CASSLGGTVNTEAFF. CDR3 sequence (DNA): TGCGCCAGCAGCTTGGGGGGGACAGTGAACACTGAAGCTTTCTTT.

This clone was recorded once. This sequence joins TRBV4-1 and TRBJ1-2; TRBD1 might be the D (6 bases). Trimming left V 5 bases short and J 3 bases short, with 16 bases between. Germline V gene lookup returns CDR1 MGHRA and CDR2 YSYEKL. The CDR3 consists of 15 residues. As DNA, the CDR3 is TGCGCCAGCAGCGAACGCGGGGGCGGTCACTATGGCTACACCTTC. It codes for CASSERGGGHYGYTF.

J is TRBJ1-2 and V is TRBV5-6; D perhaps matches TRBD1 (5 bases). Germline loops: CDR1 SGHDT, CDR2 YYEEEE. CDR3 size: 13 residues. V was shortened by 2 bases and J by 6 bases, with 11 bases between the two germline ends. The CDR3 sequence is CASSFQGTHGYTF. As DNA, the CDR3 is TGTGCCAGCAGCTTCCAGGGAACGCATGGCTACACCTTC.

This clone was counted once. The rearrangement joins TRBV18 to TRBJ2-5; D not resolved. Germline CDR1 and CDR2: KGHSH and LQKENI. V was cut by 5 bases and J by 4 bases, with 5 bases left in between. CDR3 length: 11 residues. The CDR3 sequence: CASSRAETQYF. In DNA, the CDR3 is TGTGCCAGCTCAAGAGCAGAGACCCAGTACTTC. Using reference TRBV18 and TRBJ2-5 for the parts outside the CDR3, the full variable domain is NAGVMQNPRHLVRRRGQEARLRCSPMKGHSHVYWYRQLPEEGLKFMVYLQKENIIDESGMPKERFSAEFPKEGPSILRIQQVVRGDSAAYFCASSRAETQYFGPGTRLLVL.

The rearrangement links TRBV2 to TRBJ1-6, with 7 bases matching TRBD1. CDR1 and CDR2 from the germline V gene are SNHLY and FYNNEI. CDR3 length equals 15 residues. V dropped 8 bases and J dropped 9; count of bases not matched to a gene: 13. For the CDR3, the DNA is TGTGCCAGCTTCCCCGACAGGGCGTATGCTTCACCCCTCCACTTT. Its protein is CASFPDRAYASPLHF.

The chain links TRBV6-6 to TRBJ2-7; D not resolved. Germline V CDR1 and CDR2: MNHNY, SVGAGI (reference sequence). Trimming pared 7 bases from V and 3 bases from J, leaving 13 bases between. The CDR3 is 13 residues long. CDR3 DNA: TGTGCCAGCAAGACGGAGCCTTACTACGAGCAGTACTTC. Translating it yields CASKTEPYYEQYF.

The V and J genes are TRBV15 and TRBJ1-2; 9 nucleotides align to TRBD1. Looked up from germline, CDR1 is LNHNV and CDR2 is YYDKDF (reference sequence). This CDR3 has 14 residues. Germline trimming cut 5 bases from V and 5 bases from J; bases unmatched to any gene: 6. The CDR3, as DNA: TGTGCCACCAGCCGGACAGGGGAGGATTATGGCTACACCTTC. Its translation: CATSRTGEDYGYTF.

V and J are TRBV11-2 and TRBJ2-1; 9 nucleotides match TRBD2. The CDR3 is 15 amino acids. Germline V gives CDR1 SGHAT, CDR2 FQNNGV. The trim removed 6 bases at V and 4 bases at J, leaving 7 bases unmatched. CDR3 residues: CASSLAGWGYNEQFF. Written as DNA, the CDR3 is TGTGCCAGCAGTCTAGCGGGATGGGGATACAATGAGCAGTTCTTC.

The rearrangement links TRBV6-5 to TRBJ2-7; TRBD1 aligns across 7 bases. Unmatched junction bases numbered 12, after V lost 7 bases and J lost 3 bases. Germline-derived CDR1 and CDR2 are MNHEY and SVGAGI. There are 15 residues in the CDR3. As DNA, the CDR3 is TGTGCCAGCACACAGGGGCCGAATCCCCACTACGAGCAGTACTTC. Its protein product is CASTQGPNPHYEQYF.

The chain employs TRBV30 and TRBJ1-6; D uncertain. CDR3 length: 14 amino acids. Deletions cut 0 bases from V and 9 bases from J, with 12 bases between. The germline CDR1 and CDR2 sequences are GTSNPN and SVGIG (reference sequence). As DNA, the CDR3 is TGTGCCTGGAGTGTGAGGACCGAGGGTTCACCCCTCCACTTT. Protein: CAWSVRTEGSPLHF. Looking up the rest from reference TRBV30 and TRBJ1-6 gives the full variable domain: SQTIHQWPATLVQPVGSPLSLECTVEGTSNPNLYWYRQAAGRGLQLLFYSVGIGQISSEVPQNLSASRPQDRQFILSSKKLLLSDSGFYLCAWSVRTEGSPLHFGNGTRLTVT.

This clone was found a few times. The V gene is TRBV10-3, the J gene TRBJ1-6, with 7 nucleotides matching TRBD1. This CDR3 has 14 residues. Germline values: CDR1 ENHRY, CDR2 SYGVKD. V dropped 7 bases and J dropped 9; count of bases not matched to a gene: 9. Here the CDR3 reads CAITPDRSSSPLHF. The CDR3 bases are TGTGCCATCACCCCGGACAGGTCAAGTTCACCCCTCCACTTT.

This chain links TRBV6-2 or TRBV6-3 with TRBJ1-3; D is uncertain. The CDR3 totals 15 residues. Germline CDR1 and CDR2: MNHEY and SVGEGT. With 3 bases removed from V and 9 bases from J, the gap between germline ends came to 18 bases. CDR3: CASSYGGVGYGTIYF. Here the CDR3 DNA reads TGTGCCAGCAGTTATGGCGGGGTAGGCTACGGCACCATATATTTT.

Remarks on this clone: The germline gene is not matched at one end of the junction; a read error may be the cause. V is TRBV7-2 and J is TRBJ1-5, with D possibly matching TRBD1 (5 bases). This CDR3 comprises 13 residues. Germline V CDR1 and CDR2: SGHTA, FQGNSA. This chain's CDR3 is CASCFDRDQPQHF. CDR3 nucleotide sequence: TGTGCCAGCTGCTTCGACAGAGATCAGCCCCAGCATTTT.

The V gene is TRBV29-1, the J gene TRBJ2-6; possibly TRBD1 for D (5 bases). The CDR3 is 14 residues long. V was trimmed by 5 bases and J by 4 bases, leaving 12 bases between them. In germline, CDR1 is SQVTM, CDR2 ANQGSEA. CDR3 sequence reads: CSVRQSSGANVLTF. The CDR3 region has the DNA TGCAGCGTTCGACAGTCATCCGGGGCCAACGTCCTGACTTTC.

This chain connects TRBV18 to TRBJ2-3; TRBD1 aligns across 7 bases. In germline, CDR1 is KGHSH, CDR2 LQKENI. The CDR3 loop spans 17 amino acids. J was trimmed by 5 bases and V by 0 bases; bases with no gene match: 11. CDR3 protein: CASSPPGQLKGGDTQYF. As DNA, the CDR3 is TGTGCCAGCTCACCACCGGGACAGCTTAAGGGCGGAGATACGCAGTATTTT.

The V call is TRBV9, the J call TRBJ1-2; 7 bases are shared with TRBD1. V lost 3 bases, J lost 3 bases, and 5 bases stayed unmatched. The CDR3 totals 14 residues. Germline lookup yields CDR1 SGDLS and CDR2 YYNGEE. CDR3 DNA sequence: TGTGCCAGCAGCGACAGGGGTCGTCACTATGGCTACACCTTC. Its protein product is CASSDRGRHYGYTF.

The chain uses TRBV5-1 and TRBJ2-1; 10 nucleotides agree with TRBD2. Unmatched junction bases numbered 10, after V lost 4 bases and J lost 3 bases. This CDR3 has 17 residues. The germline V gene encodes CDR1 SGHRS and CDR2 YFSETQ. The CDR3 DNA is TGCGCCAGCAGCGCCCGGGAAGCGGGAGGGCTCTACAATGAGCAGTTCTTC. It translates to CASSAREAGGLYNEQFF.

The chain carries TRBV19 and TRBJ2-3; TRBD2 aligns across 8 bases. The CDR3 runs 16 residues. V gave up 1 base and J gave up 5 bases; unmatched junction bases: 8. CDR1 LNHDA and CDR2 SQIVND come from the germline V gene (reference sequence). The CDR3 bases are TGTGCCAGTAGTATAGTAGCCCGACTAGCGATAGATACGCAGTATTTT. It yields the protein CASSIVARLAIDTQYF.

The chain uses TRBV5-1 and TRBJ2-3; D call uncertain. CDR1 is SGHRS and CDR2 is YFSETQ in the germline V gene. V was trimmed by 2 bases and J by 0 bases, leaving 7 bases between them. This CDR3 comprises 14 residues. The CDR3 loop is CASSFAGSTDTQYF. CDR3 bases: TGCGCCAGCAGCTTCGCAGGAAGCACAGATACGCAGTATTTT.

The chain carries TRBV5-4 and TRBJ1-1, with 9 bases identical to TRBD1. With 4 bases clipped from V and 7 bases from J, the junction kept 2 bases outside the gene matches. Per the germline V gene, CDR1 is SGHNT and CDR2 is YYREEE (reference sequence). This CDR3 comprises 12 residues. As DNA, the CDR3 is TGTGCCAGCAGCCCGACAGGGGGTGAAGCTTTCTTT. This translates into CASSPTGGEAFF.

The count of this clone is one. This chain connects TRBV6-2 or TRBV6-3 to TRBJ2-7; D is ambiguous. In germline, CDR1 is MNHEY, CDR2 SVGEGT. The V and J ends lost 6 bases and 0 bases respectively, with 27 bases between them. This CDR3 has 19 amino acids. The chain's CDR3 is CASSSPIVSNIRSSYEQYF. The CDR3 nucleotides read TGTGCCAGCAGCTCCCCCATAGTGTCGAATATCCGAAGCTCCTACGAGCAGTACTTC.

The V gene is TRBV27, the J gene TRBJ1-2, with D perhaps TRBD1 (6 bases). Trimming removed 2 bases at V and 7 bases at J, with 17 bases between. The CDR3 consists of 15 residues. Germline loops: CDR1 MNHEY, CDR2 SMNVEV (reference sequence). The CDR3 DNA sequence: TGTGCCAGCAGTTTAAGCCAGGGGACGGTGATTGGCTACACCTTC. It translates to CASSLSQGTVIGYTF.

This chain links TRBV7-9 with TRBJ2-3; possible D gene TRBD2, 6 bases. Per the germline V gene, CDR1 is SEHNR and CDR2 is FQNEAQ (reference sequence). This CDR3 contains 17 residues. Trimming took off 2 bases at V and 1 base at J, with 16 bases between the two ends. This CDR3 reads CASSLSRLVKGTDTQYF. The DNA of the CDR3 is TGTGCCAGCAGCTTAAGCCGACTAGTGAAGGGCACAGATACGCAGTATTTT.

The chain joins TRBV7-6 to TRBJ1-3; tentatively, D is TRBD1 (5 bases). Trimming took 4 bases from V and 0 from J, leaving 22 bases between them. The germline gives CDR1 SGHVS, CDR2 FNYEAQ. The CDR3 runs 19 residues. The CDR3 is CASSSQKKTESSSGNTIYF. In nucleotides, the CDR3 is TGTGCCAGCAGCTCCCAGAAAAAGACAGAGTCCAGCTCTGGAAACACCATATATTTT.

This clone has a single count. The chain recombines TRBV14 with TRBJ2-7; D might be TRBD1 (6 bases). This CDR3 spans 15 amino acids. Germline CDR1 and CDR2: SGHDN and FVKESK. Trimming removed 2 bases from V and 5 bases from J, with 16 bases in between. The CDR3 sequence is CASSQRTEGKHEQYF. The CDR3 DNA is TGTGCCAGCAGCCAAAGGACAGAGGGCAAGCACGAGCAGTACTTC.

J is TRBJ2-7 and V is TRBV21-1; the table's D call TRBD2 went unverified against the DNA. TRBV21-1 is a known pseudogene. This CDR3 has 13 residues. CDR3 DNA: TGTGCCAGCAGCAATGGCCAAGGACTCCAGCAGTACTTC. Its translation: CASSNGQGLQQYF.

The chain uses TRBV21-1 and TRBJ2-2; the listed D gene, TRBD2, was not tested against the DNA. TRBV21-1 represents a pseudogene. The CDR3 contains 19 residues. The CDR3 DNA reads TGTGCCACCTCTTTTCCGGGACTAGCGGGACGACGGAACACCGGGGAGCTGTTTTTT. The encoded protein is CATSFPGLAGRRNTGELFF.